This passage covers 24 T cell receptor beta chains from one sample sequenced in a study of CD8 T cells in Susac syndrome. After extraction with the RNeasy kit, 0.5 to 1 ug of the RNA was reverse transcribed using random hexamers. Using its own MiXCR run on the immunoSEQ multiplex PCR reads, TCRdb lists one record per CDR3 protein. The sample holds a few hundred thousand distinct CDR3 sequences, over 90% seen once. Sequenced material: CD4+ T cells from PBMCs. These receptors originate from a human donor with multiple sclerosis.

The gene calls are TRBV2 and TRBJ2-7; D may be TRBD1 (5 bases). CDR1 is SNHLY, CDR2 FYNNEI, per germline. Trimming left V 7 bases short and J 9 bases short, with 22 bases between. The CDR3 is 14 amino acids. As DNA, the CDR3 is TGTGCCAGCACCGAGGTGGACACTCCATTCCGGCAGTACTTC. Protein: CASTEVDTPFRQYF.

The J gene is TRBJ1-5, the V gene TRBV3-1; D is undetermined. CDR1 is LGHDT, CDR2 YNNKEL, per germline (reference sequence). The CDR3 length is 14 residues. With 1 base removed from V and 6 bases from J, the gap between germline ends came to 10 bases. The CDR3 sequence: CASSQASLRQPQHF. CDR3 coding DNA: TGTGCCAGCAGCCAAGCCTCTTTGCGTCAGCCCCAGCATTTT.

In the case of this clonotype: One end of the junction varies from germline; a read error may be responsible. The rearrangement links TRBV25-1 to TRBJ1-2; the match to TRBD1 covers 7 bases. CDR1 and CDR2 (germline): MGHDK, SYGVNS. The CDR3 spans 14 residues. The CDR3: CASSELSRDSIYTF. Written as DNA, the CDR3 is TGTGCCAGCAGCGAATTGAGCCGGGACAGCATCTACACCTTC.

The gene calls are TRBV30 and TRBJ2-1, with unresolved D. The V end lost 2 bases, the J end lost 7 bases, and 9 bases lay between the germline ends. The CDR3 is 12 residues long. Germline lookup yields CDR1 GTSNPN and CDR2 SVGIG (reference sequence). CDR3 coding DNA: TGTGCCTGGAGTCCCACCAGGAATGAGCAGTTCTTC. Its translation: CAWSPTRNEQFF.

The J gene is TRBJ2-1, the V gene TRBV18, with D perhaps matching TRBD1 or TRBD2 (5 bases each). This CDR3 region has 13 residues. The V end was cut by 2 bases, the J end by 8 bases, with 10 bases between. Germline lookup yields CDR1 KGHSH and CDR2 LQKENI. CDR3 sequence (DNA): TGTGCCAGCTCACCAATACCGGGGCATGAGCAGTTCTTC. This encodes CASSPIPGHEQFF.

The gene calls are TRBV20-1 and TRBJ2-5, with D tentatively TRBD2 (7 bases). With 2 bases removed from V and 7 bases from J, the gap between germline ends came to 20 bases. The length of the CDR3 is 15 residues. Germline V gene data show CDR1 as DFQATT and CDR2 as SNEGSKA (reference sequence). The CDR3 coding sequence is TGCAGTGCTAGATCGGTGGCGGGGGCAAGAGGGACCCAGTACTTC. It translates to CSARSVAGARGTQYF.

The chain employs TRBV5-1 and TRBJ2-3, with a tentative D call TRBD1 (6 bases). Germline values: CDR1 SGHRS, CDR2 YFSETQ. The CDR3 is 16 amino acids. V shed 4 bases and J shed 1 base, with 16 bases lying between them. CDR3 in amino acids: CASSNRQDGRTDTQYF. CDR3 DNA: TGCGCCAGCAGCAACCGACAGGATGGACGCACAGATACGCAGTATTTT.

The chain couples TRBV29-1 to TRBJ2-2, with no clear D. Trimming left V 3 bases short and J 6 bases short, with 11 bases between. CDR1 and CDR2 (germline): SQVTM, ANQGSEA. CDR3 length: 13 residues. The CDR3 loop reads CSVEVSGSGELFF. In DNA form, the CDR3 reads TGCAGCGTTGAGGTTTCGGGCTCCGGGGAGCTGTTTTTT.

This chain joins TRBV4-2 and TRBJ2-1, with D hard to call. CDR3 length: 13 residues. Looked up from germline, CDR1 is LGHNA and CDR2 is YNFKEQ. The ends were cut back, 1 base at V and 5 bases at J, with 6 bases in the middle. The CDR3 region is CASSQARNNEQFF. In DNA, the CDR3 is TGTGCCAGCAGCCAAGCTCGGAACAATGAGCAGTTCTTC.

V usage is TRBV27 and J usage is TRBJ1-6, with a tentative D call TRBD1 (6 bases). V lost 6 bases and J lost 8, with 17 bases in between. From germline, CDR1 is MNHEY and CDR2 SMNVEV (reference sequence). This CDR3 spans 15 amino acids. The CDR3 protein is CASRRTGQSDSPLHF. The CDR3 bases are TGTGCCAGCAGGAGAACCGGACAGTCCGATTCACCCCTCCACTTT.

V is TRBV7-2 and J is TRBJ2-3; D call uncertain. Germline V gene lookup returns CDR1 SGHTA and CDR2 FQGNSA. The CDR3 is 11 amino acids. Between the trimmed V and J ends, which lost 7 bases and 5 bases, there was a span of 7 bases. For the CDR3, the DNA is TGTGCCAGCACCAGTTTAGATACGCAGTATTTT. Translated, it gives CASTSLDTQYF.

The chain recombines TRBV2 with TRBJ1-2; D gene ambiguous. V gave up 8 bases and J gave up 7 bases, with 8 bases separating them. CDR3 size: 10 residues. CDR1 is SNHLY and CDR2 is FYNNEI in the germline V gene. As DNA, the CDR3 is TGTGCCAGCGGGAACGGTGGCTACACCTTC. It yields the protein CASGNGGYTF.

The chain employs TRBV29-1 and TRBJ2-4; no firm D call. CDR3 length: 12 residues. Germline V gene data show CDR1 as SQVTM and CDR2 as ANQGSEA. Trimming took off 6 bases at V and 0 bases at J, with 6 bases between the two ends. The CDR3 sequence is CSVGVAKNIQYF. As DNA, the CDR3 is TGCAGCGTGGGCGTAGCCAAAAACATTCAGTACTTC.

The gene calls are TRBV20-1 and TRBJ2-1; 12 bases align to TRBD2. Germline values: CDR1 DFQATT, CDR2 SNEGSKA (reference sequence). This CDR3 comprises 13 residues. V lost 7 bases and J lost 8; bases outside the gene matches: 6. CDR3 DNA: TGCAGTGGCGCTAGCGGGGGGGCCTATGAGCAGTTCTTC. As protein: CSGASGGAYEQFF.

In this sample, this clonotype turned up once. The chain has TRBV4-2 and TRBJ1-5; possibly TRBD1 for D (6 bases). The V gene lost 1 base and the J gene lost 6 bases, with 13 bases spanning the gap. CDR1 and CDR2 from the germline V gene are LGHNA and YNFKEQ. CDR3 length equals 15 residues. The CDR3 is CASSQGPGDGQPQHF. CDR3 nucleotide sequence: TGTGCCAGCAGCCAAGGCCCAGGGGACGGTCAGCCCCAGCATTTT.

The chain couples TRBV5-1 to TRBJ2-1; D uncertain. This CDR3 is built from 12 residues. Germline values: CDR1 SGHRS, CDR2 YFSETQ. Trimming removed 0 bases from V and 6 bases from J, with 4 bases in between. The DNA for the CDR3 is TGCGCCAGCAGCTTGGTGAGCAATGAGCAGTTCTTC. This gives the protein CASSLVSNEQFF.

The chain couples TRBV9 to TRBJ2-7, with TRBD1 matching 8 bases. There are 16 residues in the CDR3. The germline CDR1 and CDR2 sequences are SGDLS and YYNGEE. V trimming: 4 bases; J trimming: 0 bases; junction bases outside the gene matches: 9. In nucleotides, the CDR3 is TGTGCCAGCAGCTCCGGGACAGGCCGGAACTCCTACGAGCAGTACTTC. Protein product: CASSSGTGRNSYEQYF.

The CDR3 DNA reads as TGTGCCTGGAGTGTAGACACGACTGAAGCTTTCTTT. This codes for CAWSVDTTEAFF. J is TRBJ1-1 and V is TRBV30; D is undetermined. Trimming took 0 bases from V and 5 from J, leaving 7 bases between them. CDR1 GTSNPN and CDR2 SVGIG come from the germline V gene (reference sequence). This CDR3 region has 12 residues.

J is TRBJ1-2 and V is TRBV12-3 or TRBV12-4, with TRBD1 identical over 9 bases. The CDR3 is 16 residues long. The ends lost 6 bases at V and 7 bases at J; junction bases unmatched: 15. The CDR3 here is CASRTSGQGHRGGYTF. The CDR3 DNA follows: TGTGCCAGCAGGACCTCGGGACAGGGCCACCGAGGTGGCTACACCTTC.

V gene TRBV12-3 or TRBV12-4 combines with J gene TRBJ1-6; tentatively, D is TRBD1 (6 bases). The CDR3 consists of 19 residues. The ends were cut back, 6 bases at V and 0 bases at J, with 21 bases in the middle. The CDR3 loop is CASSTTDSLLASYNSPLHF. Written as DNA, the CDR3 is TGTGCCAGCAGCACAACGGACAGTCTGTTGGCCTCCTATAATTCACCCCTCCACTTT.

The V call is TRBV9, the J call TRBJ2-2, with unresolved D. V lost 4 bases, J lost 3 bases, and 10 bases lay in between. The CDR3 is 14 amino acids. In germline, CDR1 is SGDLS, CDR2 YYNGEE. CDR3 sequence: CASSPDPYTGELFF. The CDR3 DNA follows: TGTGCCAGCAGCCCGGACCCCTACACCGGGGAGCTGTTTTTT.

This clonotype was counted ten times or more. The rearrangement links TRBV12-3 or TRBV12-4 to TRBJ2-3, with unresolved D. The CDR3 spans 11 residues. V was trimmed by 5 bases and J by 1 base, leaving 1 base between them. CDR3 amino acids: CASSRTDTQYF. In DNA, the CDR3 is TGTGCCAGCAGTCGCACAGATACGCAGTATTTT.

This clonotype came up a few times. The chain joins TRBV3-1 to TRBJ2-3; the D is unclear. Per the germline V gene, CDR1 is LGHDT and CDR2 is YNNKEL (reference sequence). The CDR3 is made up of 14 amino acids. Deletions cut 2 bases from V and 0 bases from J, with 6 bases between. The CDR3, as DNA: TGTGCCAGCAGCCAACCCGGCAGCACAGATACGCAGTATTTT. This sequence encodes CASSQPGSTDTQYF.

This chain uses TRBV7-9 with TRBJ1-2, with TRBD1 matching over 7 bases. CDR1 and CDR2 from the germline V gene are SEHNR and FQNEAQ (reference sequence). The CDR3 length is 15 residues. V shed 5 bases and J 2 bases; nucleotides not matched to a gene: 8. CDR3 loop: CASSPGQAINYGYTF. The CDR3 nucleotides are TGTGCCAGCAGCCCCGGACAGGCCATCAACTATGGCTACACCTTC.